This TCR beta chain is from a study of cytomegalovirus exposure and HLA in healthy donors. The CDR3 sequence is 16 residues long. Germline V gene data show CDR1 as WNHNN and CDR2 as SYGVQD (reference sequence). V dropped 2 bases and J dropped 7; count of bases not matched to a gene: 13. Researchers ran the PCR with 60 Vbeta and 13 Jbeta primers. Clones were read by immunoSEQ multiplex PCR, and TCRdb kept only the in-frame ones, dropping some. The sample lists around 160,000 clones, approximately 85% seen once, with around a tenth in the top ten. Sequencing used PBMCs. This chain joins TRBV10-1 and TRBJ1-1, with 7 bases lining up with TRBD1. The sequence came from a man younger than 35 in good health and CMV-seropositive. DNA for the CDR3: TGCGCCAGCAGTGAGAACTTGGCCGGGACAGAGGGTGAAGCTTTCTTT. Its protein product is CASSENLAGTEGEAFF.